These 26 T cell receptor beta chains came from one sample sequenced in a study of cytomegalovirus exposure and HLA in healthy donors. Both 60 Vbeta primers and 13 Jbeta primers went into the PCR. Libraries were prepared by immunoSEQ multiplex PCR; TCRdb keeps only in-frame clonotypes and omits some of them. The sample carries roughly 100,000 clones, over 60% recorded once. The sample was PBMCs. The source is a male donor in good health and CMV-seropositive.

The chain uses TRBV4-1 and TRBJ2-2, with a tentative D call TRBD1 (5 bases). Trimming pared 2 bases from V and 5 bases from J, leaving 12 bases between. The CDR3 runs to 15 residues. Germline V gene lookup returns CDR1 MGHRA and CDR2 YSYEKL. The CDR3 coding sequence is TGCGCCAGCAGCCAATCTATTGGGGCGACCGGGGAGCTGTTTTTT. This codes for CASSQSIGATGELFF.

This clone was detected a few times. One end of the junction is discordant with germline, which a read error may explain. The CDR3 DNA sequence: TGTGCCAGCAGTGAAGCCACAGGGGACAAAAACAGTCAGTACTTC. As protein: CASSEATGDKNSQYF. The genes are TRBV6-1 and TRBJ2-4; 7 bases fit TRBD1. Germline CDR1 reads MNHNS; CDR2 reads SASEGT. The CDR3 consists of 15 residues.

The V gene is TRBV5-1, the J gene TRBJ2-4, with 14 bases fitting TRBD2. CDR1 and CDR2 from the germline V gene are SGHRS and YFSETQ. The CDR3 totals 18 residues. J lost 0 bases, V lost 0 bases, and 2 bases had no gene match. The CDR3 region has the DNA TGCGCCAGCAGCTTGGGACTAGCGGGAGGGGTAGCCAAAAACATTCAGTACTTC. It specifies CASSLGLAGGVAKNIQYF.

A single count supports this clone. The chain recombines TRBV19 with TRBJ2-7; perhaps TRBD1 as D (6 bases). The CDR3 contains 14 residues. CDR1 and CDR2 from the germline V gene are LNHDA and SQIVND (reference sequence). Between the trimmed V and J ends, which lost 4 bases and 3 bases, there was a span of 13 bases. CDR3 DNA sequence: TGTGCCAGTAGTAACAGGGTGAACTACTACGAGCAGTACTTC. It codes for CASSNRVNYYEQYF.

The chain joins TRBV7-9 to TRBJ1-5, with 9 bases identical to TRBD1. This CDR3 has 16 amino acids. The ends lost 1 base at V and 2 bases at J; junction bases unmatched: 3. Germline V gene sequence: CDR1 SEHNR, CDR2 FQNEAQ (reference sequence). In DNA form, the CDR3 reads TGTGCCAGCAGCTTAGGGGACAGGGCTGGCAATCAGCCCCAGCATTTT. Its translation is CASSLGDRAGNQPQHF.

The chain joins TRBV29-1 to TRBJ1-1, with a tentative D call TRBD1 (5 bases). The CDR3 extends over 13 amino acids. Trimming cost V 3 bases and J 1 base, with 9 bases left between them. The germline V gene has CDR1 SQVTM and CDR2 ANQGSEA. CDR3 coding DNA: TGCAGCGTTGATACAGGACAGAACACTGAAGCTTTCTTT. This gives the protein CSVDTGQNTEAFF. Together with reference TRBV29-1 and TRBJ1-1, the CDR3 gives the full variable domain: SAVISQKPSRDICQRGTSLTIQCQVDSQVTMMFWYRQQPGQSLTLIATANQGSEATYESGFVIDKFPISRPNLTFSTLTVSNMSPEDSSIYLCSVDTGQNTEAFFGQGTRLTVV.

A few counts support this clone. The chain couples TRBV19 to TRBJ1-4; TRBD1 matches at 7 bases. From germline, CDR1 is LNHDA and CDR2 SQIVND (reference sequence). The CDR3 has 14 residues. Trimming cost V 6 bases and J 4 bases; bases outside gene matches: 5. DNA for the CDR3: TGTGCCAGTAGGCGGACAGGTGGTAATGAAAAACTGTTTTTT. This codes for CASRRTGGNEKLFF.

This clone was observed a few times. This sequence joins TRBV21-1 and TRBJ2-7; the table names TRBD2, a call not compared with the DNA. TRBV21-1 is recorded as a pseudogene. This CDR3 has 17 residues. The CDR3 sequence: CASSKGWRDGSTYEQYF. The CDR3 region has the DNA TGTGCCAGCAGCAAAGGGTGGAGGGACGGGTCAACCTACGAGCAGTACTTC.

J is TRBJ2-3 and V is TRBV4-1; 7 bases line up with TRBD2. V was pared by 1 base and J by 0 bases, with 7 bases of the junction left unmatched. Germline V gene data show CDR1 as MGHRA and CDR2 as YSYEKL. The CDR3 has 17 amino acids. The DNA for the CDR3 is TGCGCCAGCAGCCAAGGGTCGAGCGGGGTTAGCACAGATACGCAGTATTTT. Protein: CASSQGSSGVSTDTQYF.

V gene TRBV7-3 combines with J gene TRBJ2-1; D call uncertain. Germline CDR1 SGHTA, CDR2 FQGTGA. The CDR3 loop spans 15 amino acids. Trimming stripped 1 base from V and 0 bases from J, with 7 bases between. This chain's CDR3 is CASSLMVSSYNEQFF. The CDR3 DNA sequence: TGTGCCAGCAGCTTAATGGTCAGCTCCTACAATGAGCAGTTCTTC.

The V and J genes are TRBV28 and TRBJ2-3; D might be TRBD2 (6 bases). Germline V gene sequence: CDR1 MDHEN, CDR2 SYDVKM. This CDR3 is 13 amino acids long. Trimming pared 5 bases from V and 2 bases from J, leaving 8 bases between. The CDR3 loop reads CASSRDFTDTQYF. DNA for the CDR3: TGTGCCAGCAGTCGGGACTTCACAGATACGCAGTATTTT.

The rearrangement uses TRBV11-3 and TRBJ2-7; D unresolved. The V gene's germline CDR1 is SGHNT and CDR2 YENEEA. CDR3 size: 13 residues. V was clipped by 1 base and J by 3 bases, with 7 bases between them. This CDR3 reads CASSLGPGYEQYF. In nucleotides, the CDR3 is TGTGCCAGCAGCTTAGGGCCAGGCTACGAGCAGTACTTC.

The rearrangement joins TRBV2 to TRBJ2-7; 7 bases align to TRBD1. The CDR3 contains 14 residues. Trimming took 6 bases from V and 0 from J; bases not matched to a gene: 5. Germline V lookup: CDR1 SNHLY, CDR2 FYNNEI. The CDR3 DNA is TGTGCCAGCAGCCGGACAGGTAGCTCCTACGAGCAGTACTTC. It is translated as CASSRTGSSYEQYF.

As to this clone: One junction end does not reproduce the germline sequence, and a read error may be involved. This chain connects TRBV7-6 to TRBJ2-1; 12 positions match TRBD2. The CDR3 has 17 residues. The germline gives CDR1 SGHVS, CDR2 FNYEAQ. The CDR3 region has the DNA TGTGCCAGTAGCTCCTACTTGGTGGGACTAGCGGGTCCTGAGCAGTTCTTC. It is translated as CASSSYLVGLAGPEQFF.

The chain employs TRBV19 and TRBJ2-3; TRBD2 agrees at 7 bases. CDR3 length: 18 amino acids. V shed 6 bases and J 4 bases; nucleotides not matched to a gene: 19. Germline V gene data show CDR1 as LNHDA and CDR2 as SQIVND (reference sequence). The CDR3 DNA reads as TGTGCCAGTAGGCCCGCGGGGGTAGGAGATTTGATAGCAGATACGCAGTATTTT. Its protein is CASRPAGVGDLIADTQYF.

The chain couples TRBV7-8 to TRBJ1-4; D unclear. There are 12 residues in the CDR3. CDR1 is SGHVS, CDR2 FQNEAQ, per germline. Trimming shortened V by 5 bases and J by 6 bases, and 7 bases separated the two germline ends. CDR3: CASSGEDEKLFF. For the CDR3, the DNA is TGTGCCAGCAGCGGAGAGGATGAAAAACTGTTTTTT. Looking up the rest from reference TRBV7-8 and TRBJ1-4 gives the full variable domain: GAGVSQSPRYKVAKRGQDVALRCDPISGHVSLFWYQQALGQGPEFLTYFQNEAQLDKSGLPSDRFFAERPEGSVSTLKIQRTQQEDSAVYLCASSGEDEKLFFGSGTQLSVL.

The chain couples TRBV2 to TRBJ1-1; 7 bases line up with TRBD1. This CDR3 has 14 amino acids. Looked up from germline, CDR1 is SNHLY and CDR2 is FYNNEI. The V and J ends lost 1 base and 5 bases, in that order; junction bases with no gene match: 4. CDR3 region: CASSEEGAGTEAFF. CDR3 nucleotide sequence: TGTGCCAGCAGTGAAGAGGGGGCGGGGACTGAAGCTTTCTTT.

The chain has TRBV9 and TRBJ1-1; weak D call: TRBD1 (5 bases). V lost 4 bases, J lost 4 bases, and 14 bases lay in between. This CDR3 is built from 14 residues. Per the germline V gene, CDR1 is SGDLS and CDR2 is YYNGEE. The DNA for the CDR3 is TGTGCCAGCAGCCCTAAGGGGCTGGGCACTGAAGCTTTCTTT. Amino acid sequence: CASSPKGLGTEAFF. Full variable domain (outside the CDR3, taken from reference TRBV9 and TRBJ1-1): DSGVTQTPKHLITATGQRVTLRCSPRSGDLSVYWYQQSLDQGLQFLIQYYNGEERAKGNILERFSAQQFPDLHSELNLSSLELGDSALYFCASSPKGLGTEAFFGQGTRLTVV.

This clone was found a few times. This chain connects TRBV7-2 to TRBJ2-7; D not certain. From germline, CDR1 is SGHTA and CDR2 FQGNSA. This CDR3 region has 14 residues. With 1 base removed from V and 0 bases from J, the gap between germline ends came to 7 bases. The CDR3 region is CASSLVTGSYEQYF. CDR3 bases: TGTGCCAGCAGCTTAGTTACGGGCTCCTACGAGCAGTACTTC.

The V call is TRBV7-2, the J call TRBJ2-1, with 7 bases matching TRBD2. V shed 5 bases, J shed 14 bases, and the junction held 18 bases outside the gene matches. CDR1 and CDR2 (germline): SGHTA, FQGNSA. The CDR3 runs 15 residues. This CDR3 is CASSAKTGTISSEFF. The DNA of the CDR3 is TGTGCCAGCAGCGCAAAGACCGGGACTATAAGTAGTGAGTTCTTC.

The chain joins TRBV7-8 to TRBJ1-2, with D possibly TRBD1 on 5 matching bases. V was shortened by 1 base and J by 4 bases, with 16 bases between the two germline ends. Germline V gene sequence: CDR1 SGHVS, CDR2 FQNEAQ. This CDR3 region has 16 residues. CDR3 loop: CASSLGGPGMFYGYTF. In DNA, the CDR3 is TGTGCCAGCAGCTTAGGCGGTCCAGGGATGTTCTATGGCTACACCTTC.

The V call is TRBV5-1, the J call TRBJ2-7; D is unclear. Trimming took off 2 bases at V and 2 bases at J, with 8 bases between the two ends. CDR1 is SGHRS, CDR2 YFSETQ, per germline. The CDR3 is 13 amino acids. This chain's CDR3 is CASSFNRPYEQYF. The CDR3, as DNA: TGCGCCAGCAGCTTCAACAGACCCTACGAGCAGTACTTC.

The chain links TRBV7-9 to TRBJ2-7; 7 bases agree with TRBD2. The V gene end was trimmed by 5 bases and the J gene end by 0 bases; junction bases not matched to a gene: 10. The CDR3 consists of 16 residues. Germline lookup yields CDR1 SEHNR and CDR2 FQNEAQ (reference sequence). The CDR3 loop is CASSPLPAGSSYEQYF. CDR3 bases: TGTGCCAGCAGCCCCCTCCCAGCGGGAAGCTCCTACGAGCAGTACTTC.

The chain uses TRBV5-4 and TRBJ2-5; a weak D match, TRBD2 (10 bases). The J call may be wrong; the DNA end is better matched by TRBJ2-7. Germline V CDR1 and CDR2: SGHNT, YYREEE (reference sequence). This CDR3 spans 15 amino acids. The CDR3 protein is CASSLTSGTGYEQYF. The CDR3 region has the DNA TGTGCCAGCAGCTTGACTAGCGGGACAGGGTACGAGCAGTACTTC.

The CDR3 sequence is CASSLSGLASEQYF. CDR3 DNA sequence: TGTGCCAGCAGCCTCTCGGGACTAGCGTCAGAGCAGTACTTC. The chain combines TRBV11-3 with TRBJ2-7; TRBD2 agrees at 10 bases. The CDR3 runs to 14 residues. V shed 5 bases and J 7 bases; nucleotides not matched to a gene: 8. CDR1 is SGHNT and CDR2 is YENEEA in the germline V gene. The full variable domain, its missing parts supplied by reference TRBV11-3 and TRBJ2-7, is EAGVVQSPRYKIIEKKQPVAFWCNPISGHNTLYWYLQNLGQGPELLIRYENEEAVDDSQLPKDRFSAERLKGVDSTLKIQPAELGDSAVYLCASSLSGLASEQYFGPGTRLTVT.

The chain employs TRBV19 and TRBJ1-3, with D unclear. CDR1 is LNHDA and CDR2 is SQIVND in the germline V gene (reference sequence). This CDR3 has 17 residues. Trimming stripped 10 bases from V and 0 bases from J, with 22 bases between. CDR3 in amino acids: CATAPFGVAASGNTIYF. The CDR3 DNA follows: TGTGCCACCGCGCCCTTCGGGGTGGCGGCCTCTGGAAACACCATATATTTT.